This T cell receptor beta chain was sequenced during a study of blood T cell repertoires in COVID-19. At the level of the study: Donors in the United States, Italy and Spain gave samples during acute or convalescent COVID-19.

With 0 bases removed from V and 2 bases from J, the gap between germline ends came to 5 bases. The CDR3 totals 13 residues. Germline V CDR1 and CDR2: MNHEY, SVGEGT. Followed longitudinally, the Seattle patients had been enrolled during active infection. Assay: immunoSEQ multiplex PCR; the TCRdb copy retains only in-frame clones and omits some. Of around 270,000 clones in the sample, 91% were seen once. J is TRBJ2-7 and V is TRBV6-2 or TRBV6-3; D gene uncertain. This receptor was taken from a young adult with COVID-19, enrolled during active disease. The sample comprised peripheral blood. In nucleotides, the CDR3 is TGTGCCAGCAGTTACTCGACAACCTACGAGCAGTACTTC. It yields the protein CASSYSTTYEQYF.